What follows is one T cell receptor beta chain and its context. This entry comes from a study of blood T cell repertoires in COVID-19. Original analysis: Reference gene primer amplification gave estimated nucleated cell counts. The repertoire was sequenced with immunoSEQ multiplex PCR; TCRdb's copy has only in-frame clones and lacks some. V and J calls and clone size come straight from that table; D and trimming were deduced from the DNA. The sample shows roughly 400,000 clones, about nine tenths of them seen only once. The study recruited people aged about 18 to 90 years across more than 20 US areas. Cohort assignment relied on participant-reported clinical history. V lost 1 base and J lost 5, with 14 bases in between. Germline assignment: CDR1 MGHRA and CDR2 YSYEKL. The CDR3 length is 15 residues.

This clonotype was sampled from a man between 18 and 29 years old who had recovered from COVID-19. V usage is TRBV4-1 and J usage is TRBJ1-1; D may be TRBD1 (5 bases). Sequenced material: PBMCs or T cells enriched from blood (not recorded which). The CDR3 DNA sequence: TGCGCCAGCAGCCAAGTCCCGGGGGGTTATACTGAAGCTTTCTTT. Its translation is CASSQVPGGYTEAFF.